This T cell receptor beta chain was retrieved from a study of shared clonotypes between healthy human individuals. Study outcomes and limitations: An expected dependence of interdonor clonotype sharing on sequencing depth was noted.

Every contributor of samples was a Caucasian grown-up residing in Nashville, Tennessee. Using immunoSEQ multiplex PCR, the repertoire was profiled, and TCRdb retains in-frame clones only, with some absent. This sample has about 110,000 clones, with about 71% found just once. On this clone itself: Antigen: not known.

The CDR3 is made up of 13 amino acids. Trimming removed 0 bases from V and 4 bases from J, with 5 bases in between. Per the germline V gene, CDR1 is MNHEY and CDR2 is SMNVEV (reference sequence). The source of this sequence is a woman in her thirties in good health. The V gene is TRBV27, the J gene TRBJ2-3; D is unresolved. Sequencing used memory CD8+ T cells sorted from blood. Subset of the sample: CD45RO+ cells pooled with CCR7-negative TemRA cells. The CDR3 sequence: CASSLSFPDTQYF. As DNA, the CDR3 is TGTGCCAGCAGTTTATCATTCCCAGATACGCAGTATTTT.